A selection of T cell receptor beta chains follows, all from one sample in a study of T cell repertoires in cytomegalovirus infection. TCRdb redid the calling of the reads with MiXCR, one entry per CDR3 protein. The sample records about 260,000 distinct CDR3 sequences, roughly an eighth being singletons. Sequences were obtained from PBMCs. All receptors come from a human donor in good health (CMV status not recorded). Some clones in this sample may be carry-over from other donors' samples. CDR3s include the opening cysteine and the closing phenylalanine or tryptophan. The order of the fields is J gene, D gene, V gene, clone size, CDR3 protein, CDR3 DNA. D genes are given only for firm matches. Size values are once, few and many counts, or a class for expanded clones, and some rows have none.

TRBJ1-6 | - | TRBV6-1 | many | CASTDGLHYNSPLHF | TGTGCCAGTACGGACGGACTGCATTATAATTCACCCCTCCACTTT
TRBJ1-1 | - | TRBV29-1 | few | CSVVESVGMGAFF | TGCAGCGTTGTTGAGTCTGTGGGAATGGGAGCTTTCTTT
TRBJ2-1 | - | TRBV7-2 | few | CASSLGVGVSSYNEQFF | TGTGCCAGCAGCTTAGGCGTAGGGGTAAGCTCCTACAATGAGCAGTTCTTC
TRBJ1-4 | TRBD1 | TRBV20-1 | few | CSARASTGGAVNEKLFF | TGCAGTGCTAGAGCGAGTACAGGGGGCGCGGTTAATGAAAAACTGTTTTTT
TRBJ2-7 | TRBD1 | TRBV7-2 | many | CASRRTGVGEQYF | TGTGCCAGCAGAAGGACAGGGGTGGGGGAGCAGTACTTC
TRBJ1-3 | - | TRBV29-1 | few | CSVSVTGNTIYF | TGCAGCGTCTCCGTCACAGGGAACACCATATATTTT
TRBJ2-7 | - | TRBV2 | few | CASISVEQYF | TGTGCCAGCATCTCTGTCGAGCAGTACTTC
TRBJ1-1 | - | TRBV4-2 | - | CASSQDSTPSTEAFF | TGTGCCAGCAGCCAGGACAGCACCCCGAGTACTGAAGCTTTCTTT
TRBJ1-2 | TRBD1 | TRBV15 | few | CATSRALGQGNGYTF | TGTGCCACCAGCCGCGCCTTAGGACAGGGAAATGGCTACACCTTC
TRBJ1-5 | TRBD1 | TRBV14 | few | CASSPSPGTGPQHF | TGTGCCAGCAGCCCCTCGCCAGGGACAGGGCCCCAGCATTTT
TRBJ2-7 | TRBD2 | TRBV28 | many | CASSFRPSAGGSEQYF | TGTGCCAGCAGTTTCCGTCCATCGGCGGGAGGGAGCGAGCAGTACTTC
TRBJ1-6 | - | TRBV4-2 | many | CASSQVRRGTKNSPLHF | TGTGCCAGCAGCCAAGTTCGCCGGGGGACGAAAAATTCACCCCTCCACTTT
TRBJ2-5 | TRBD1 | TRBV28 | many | CASKLRDRGQTQYF | TGTGCCAGCAAACTCCGGGACAGGGGCCAGACCCAGTACTTC
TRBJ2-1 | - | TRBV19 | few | CATRDTQREQFF | TGTGCCACACGGGACACCCAGCGTGAGCAGTTCTTC
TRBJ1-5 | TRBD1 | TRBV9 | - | CASSVEGTGIQPQHF | TGTGCCAGCAGCGTAGAAGGGACAGGGATTCAGCCCCAGCATTTT
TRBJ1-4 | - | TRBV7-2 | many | CASSTGGAFEKLFF | TGTGCCAGCAGCACGGGGGGGGCTTTTGAAAAACTGTTTTTT
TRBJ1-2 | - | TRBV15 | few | CATSRDLAQKDGYTF | TGTGCCACCAGCAGAGATCTGGCACAGAAGGATGGCTACACCTTC
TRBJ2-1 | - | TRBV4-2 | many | CASSQDWSNEQFF | TGTGCCAGCAGCCAAGATTGGTCCAATGAGCAGTTCTTC
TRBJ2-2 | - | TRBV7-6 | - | CASSLQKNTGELFF | TGTGCCAGCAGCTTACAGAAGAACACCGGGGAGCTGTTTTTT
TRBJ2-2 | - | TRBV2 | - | CASSESGTPSGELFF | TGTGCCAGCAGTGAATCGGGGACACCCTCCGGGGAGCTGTTTTTT
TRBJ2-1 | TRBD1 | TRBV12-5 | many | CASRDRIYNEQFF | TGTGCTAGTAGGGACAGGATTTACAATGAGCAGTTCTTC
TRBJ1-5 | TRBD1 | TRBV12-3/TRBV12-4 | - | CASSFRTGTRNQPQHF | TGTGCCAGCAGTTTCCGGACAGGGACTAGAAATCAGCCCCAGCATTTT
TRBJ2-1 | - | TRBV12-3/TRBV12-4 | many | CASSLVSRYNEQFF | TGTGCCAGCAGTTTAGTGAGTAGGTACAATGAGCAGTTCTTC
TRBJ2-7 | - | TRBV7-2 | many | CASSLTSGLSSYEQYF | TGTGCCAGCAGCTTAACGAGCGGGCTGAGCTCCTACGAGCAGTACTTC
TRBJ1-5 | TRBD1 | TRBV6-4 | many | CASSAGQGGDQPQHF | TGTGCCAGCAGTGCCGGACAGGGGGGTGATCAGCCCCAGCATTTT
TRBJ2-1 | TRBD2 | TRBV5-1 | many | CASSLTGGRESYNEQFF | TGCGCCAGCAGCCTGACTGGCGGGAGAGAGTCCTACAATGAGCAGTTCTTC
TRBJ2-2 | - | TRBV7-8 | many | CASHLIGDTGELFF | TGTGCCAGCCACTTAATCGGGGACACCGGGGAGCTGTTTTTT
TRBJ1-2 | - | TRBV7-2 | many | CASSFVRGGGYGYTF | TGTGCCAGCAGCTTCGTGCGAGGGGGAGGCTATGGCTACACCTTC
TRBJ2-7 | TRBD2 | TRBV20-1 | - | CSASTFGGSSYEQYF | TGCAGTGCTAGTACCTTCGGCGGGAGCTCCTACGAGCAGTACTTC
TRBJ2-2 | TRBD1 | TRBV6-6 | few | CASRTGGYTGELFF | TGTGCCAGCAGGACAGGGGGGTACACCGGGGAGCTGTTTTTT
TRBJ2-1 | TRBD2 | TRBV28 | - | CASSPRLAGPGMNEQFF | TGTGCCAGCAGTCCTCGACTAGCGGGACCGGGGATGAATGAGCAGTTCTTC
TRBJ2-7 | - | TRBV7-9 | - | CASSLFEVSYEQYF | TGTGCCAGCAGCTTATTCGAGGTCTCCTACGAGCAGTACTTC